These 3 T cell receptor beta chains originate from one sample sequenced in a study of CD8 T cells in Susac syndrome. RNA amounts of 0.5 to 1 ug underwent reverse transcription with random hexamers. TCRdb analysed the immunoSEQ multiplex PCR reads with MiXCR anew, one entry per CDR3 protein. Among approximately 110,000 distinct CDR3 sequences listed, around 96% were seen once. Sequencing was done on a sample of CD4+ T cells from PBMCs. The receptor source for this set is a human donor in good health.

The chain links TRBV4-1 to TRBJ2-2; D is perhaps TRBD2 (5 bases). Germline loops: CDR1 MGHRA, CDR2 YSYEKL. The length of the CDR3 is 15 residues. V dropped 0 bases and J dropped 4 bases, with 9 bases sitting between them. The CDR3 DNA is TGCGCCAGCAGCCAAGAAACTAGACTCACCGGGGAGCTGTTTTTT. Its translation is CASSQETRLTGELFF.

V is TRBV7-9 and J is TRBJ2-3; tentatively, D is TRBD1 (7 bases). Trimming took off 5 bases at V and 0 bases at J, with 9 bases between the two ends. Looked up from germline, CDR1 is SEHNR and CDR2 is FQNEAQ (reference sequence). The CDR3 extends over 14 amino acids. In DNA, the CDR3 is TGTGCCAGCAGCCAGGGGGGCAGCACAGATACGCAGTATTTT. As protein: CASSQGGSTDTQYF. The whole variable domain, remainder taken from reference TRBV7-9 and TRBJ2-3, is DTGVSQNPRHKITKRGQNVTFRCDPISEHNRLYWYRQTLGQGPEFLTYFQNEAQLEKSRLLSDRFSAERPKGSFSTLEIQRTEQGDSAMYLCASSQGGSTDTQYFGPGTRLTVL.

The chain is built from TRBV18 and TRBJ1-1; D gene uncertain. V lost 2 bases and J lost 3, with 13 bases in between. Germline loops: CDR1 KGHSH, CDR2 LQKENI. The CDR3 sequence is 15 residues long. Here the CDR3 reads CASSPILPTDTEAFF. CDR3 sequence (DNA): TGTGCCAGCTCACCAATTCTACCTACGGACACTGAAGCTTTCTTT.